The T cell receptor beta chain under discussion was sequenced for a study of cytomegalovirus exposure and HLA in healthy donors. Findings of the study overall: As was reported, the classifier diagnosed cytomegalovirus status with high specificity and sensitivity.

Only one count was recorded for this clone. Its target is not known. The germline CDR1 and CDR2 sequences are MRHNA and SNTAGT. Trimming at V came to 4 bases and at J to 0 bases, leaving 2 bases not matched to a gene. The CDR3 consists of 15 residues. PCR used 60 Vbeta primers and 13 Jbeta primers. Assay used: immunoSEQ multiplex PCR; TCRdb lists only in-frame clones, some missing. Here the sample spans 150,000 to 200,000 clones, around 78% being singletons. Sequenced material: PBMCs. The chain links TRBV6-4 to TRBJ2-3, with 9 nucleotides matching TRBD2. This TCR derives from a woman in her thirties or forties in good health and CMV-seronegative. For the CDR3, the DNA is TGTGCCAGCAGTGCAGCGGGGGGTAGCACAGATACGCAGTATTTT. Translated, it gives CASSAAGGSTDTQYF.